The subject of this entry is one T cell receptor (beta chain). Its antigen has not been determined. No base quality values were provided; no much bigger clone lies one nucleotide off. The data stem from a study of T cell responses to AZD1222 COVID-19 vaccine (dated by TCRdb to 2020 to 2022). Notes on the research overall: AZD1222 recipients whose second dose came at about 4 weeks and those whose second dose came at about 12 weeks were combined into one group, since spike-specific TCR depth and breadth did not differ between the two schedules. Trial participants were enrolled by age into subgroups of 18-55, 56-69 and 70-plus years, and roughly 150, 30 and 60 TCR-sequenced participants, respectively, were included in these subgroups. TCR sequencing covered fewer than 250 trial participants: about 210 given two doses of AZD1222 and around 26 given two doses of MenACWY control vaccine.

In the paper's terms, the time point label means: baseline before first vaccination. Vaccinee samples were obtained from the UK trials COV001 and COV002, which included a single-blind randomized controlled phase 2/3 trial of AZD1222 (ChAdOx1 nCoV-19) in healthy adults. For TCRbeta chain sequencing, PBMC samples from trial participants were taken at day 0 and at day 28 after the second dose. Points the paper makes about the study in general: The vaccine-associated CD4 TCRs covered the entire spike protein, and the dominant responses fell in regions 160-218 and 743-854. Conclusions about previously exposed vaccinees were limited because only six or seven AZD1222 recipients were SARS-CoV-2 seropositive at baseline. After two AZD1222 doses, spike-specific TCR breadth and depth were significantly higher than at day 0 and than in MenACWY recipients. Participants were mostly white British, with more females than males. The authors suggested clonal diversity may have been underestimated. Because no samples from the day 14 peak response were available, repertoires could be characterized only after the peak T cell response. Reportedly, close to half of the unique spike-specific TCRs recognized epitopes lying outside the regions that are mutated in the B.1.351 and B.1.1.7 variants. The 56-69-year group was small, and its depth increase did not reach significance, likely because of low power.

The CDR3 regions of human TCRbeta chains were subjected to immunosequencing. Per the source publication's procedure: Repertoire TCRs were checked for matches against a reference library of SARS-CoV-2-specific TCRs that had been generated using the MIRA antigen-specificity platform. Breadth meant the fraction of unique TCRs that were SARS-CoV-2-associated, whereas depth meant the fraction of total T cells that were SARS-CoV-2-associated. Using the MIRA data, each spike-specific TCR was mapped to the spike region that the TCR reacts to and placed in a CD4 or CD8 class. Log10-transformed breadth and depth values were compared by one-way ANOVA with Sidak's multiple comparisons tests. TCRdb retrieved this table from immuneACCESS and kept in-frame rearrangements only. Not all clones are present; in checked studies, unresolved V genes account for under half, and no reason is known for the remainder. That table furnishes V, J and clone size, whereas the DNA furnished D and trimming. In all, the sample holds over 100,000 clones, and almost 85% of those were seen once. Approximately 15% of the sample goes to the ten largest clones.

Source: peripheral blood, taken on day 0 of AZD1222 vaccination. This clonotype was obtained from an adult in good health.

The DNA sequence is TGTGCCAGCAGTTTATGGGCGGACAGGCTGTTTTTT. This codes for CASSLWADRLFF. The sequence is built from TRBV28 and TRBJ2-2; TRBD1 is possibly the D segment (6 matching bases). Looking up the germline V gene yields CDR1 MDHEN and CDR2 SYDVKM. Between the V and J ends, shortened by 0 bases and 13 bases respectively, the junction contains 9 bases. Measured from the cysteine to the phenylalanine, the CDR3 is 12 residues long. Only the CDR3 part of the read is kept: 36 bases, read in frame from the first base. This CDR3, with the reference TRBV28 and TRBJ2-2 proteins standing in past its ends, gives the full variable domain DVKVTQSSRYLVKRTGEKVFLECVQDMDHENMFWYRQDPGLGLRLIYFSYDVKMKEKGDIPEGYSVSREKKERFSLILESASTNQTSMYLCASSLWADRLFFGEGSRLTVL.